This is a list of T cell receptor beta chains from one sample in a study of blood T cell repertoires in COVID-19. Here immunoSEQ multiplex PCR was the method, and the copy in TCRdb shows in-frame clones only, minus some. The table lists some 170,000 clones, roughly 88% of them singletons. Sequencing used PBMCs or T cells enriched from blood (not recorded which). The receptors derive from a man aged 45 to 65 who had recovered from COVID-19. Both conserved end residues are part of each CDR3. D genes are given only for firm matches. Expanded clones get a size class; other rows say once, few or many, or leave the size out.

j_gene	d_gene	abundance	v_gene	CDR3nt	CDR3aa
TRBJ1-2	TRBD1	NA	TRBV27	TGTGCCGGTCGCAGGGGGCGCCTCCGTTATGGCTACACCTTC	CAGRRGRLRYGYTF
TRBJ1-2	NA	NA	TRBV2	TGTGCCAGCCCTTTTTCGGCGGCGGATGGCTACACCTTC	CASPFSAADGYTF
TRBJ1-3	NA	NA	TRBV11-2	TGTGCCAGCAGCTTAAGCATCTCTGGAAACACCATATATTTT	CASSLSISGNTIYF
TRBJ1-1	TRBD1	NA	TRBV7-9	TGTGCCAGCAGCTCACAGGGGTTAACTGAAGCTTTCTTT	CASSSQGLTEAFF
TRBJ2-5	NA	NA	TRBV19	TGTGCCAGTAGTCAGAGAGGGGGAGAGACCCAGTACTTC	CASSQRGGETQYF
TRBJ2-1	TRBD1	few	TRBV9	TGTGCCAGCAGCCCCGGGGACAGCAACAATGAGCAGTTCTTC	CASSPGDSNNEQFF
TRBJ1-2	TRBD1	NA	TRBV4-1	TGCGCCAGCAGCCAAGAAACAGGGGGCCGCGGCTACACCTTC	CASSQETGGRGYTF
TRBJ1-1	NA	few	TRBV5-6	TGTGCCAGCAGCTTGTTATCTAGGCTCCAATTTCTCAACACTGAAGCTTTCTTT	CASSLLSRLQFLNTEAFF
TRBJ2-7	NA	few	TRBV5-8	TGTGCCAGCAGCTTGGCAGCAGGTTTAGGCGAGCAGTACTTC	CASSLAAGLGEQYF
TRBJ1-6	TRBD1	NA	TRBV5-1	TGCGCCAGCAGCTTAGGGGGACAGGGAAAAGGCAGCTCACCCCTCCACTTT	CASSLGGQGKGSSPLHF
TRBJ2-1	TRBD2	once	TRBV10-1	TGCGCCAGCAGTGAGTCACACAGCGGGGGGGCATACAATGAGCAGTTCTTC	CASSESHSGGAYNEQFF
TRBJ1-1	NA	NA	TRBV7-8	TGTGCCAGCAGGCGGGAGGGGACCACTGAAGCTTTCTTT	CASRREGTTEAFF
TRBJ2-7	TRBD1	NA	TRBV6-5	TGTGCCAGCAGCAAGACAGGGTTGACCTACGAGCAGTACTTC	CASSKTGLTYEQYF
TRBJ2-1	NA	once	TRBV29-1	TGCAGCGTTGATTCGTCAGGCAATTTGGATGAGCAGTTCTTC	CSVDSSGNLDEQFF
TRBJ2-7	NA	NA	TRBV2	TGTGCCAGCAGAAGCCTATCCCCCTACGAGCAGTACTTC	CASRSLSPYEQYF
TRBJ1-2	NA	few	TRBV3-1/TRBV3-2	TGTGCCAGCAGCCAAGTGACGGCGGGTGGATGCACCTTC	CASSQVTAGGCTF
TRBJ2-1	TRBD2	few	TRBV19	TGTGCCACCCTCGGGACTAGCACGGGATCTCGTCGGGGTGAGCAGTTCTTC	CATLGTSTGSRRGEQFF
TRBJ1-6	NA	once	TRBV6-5	TGTGCCAGCACTACTAACTACGCGCTCCACTTT	CASTTNYALHF
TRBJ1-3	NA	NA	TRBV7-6	TGTGCCAGCAGCTTTAACAGGGTCTCTGGAAACACCATATATTTT	CASSFNRVSGNTIYF
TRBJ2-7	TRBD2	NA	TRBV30	TGTGCCTGGAGTGTAACGGGACTAGCTTACGAGCAGTACTTC	CAWSVTGLAYEQYF
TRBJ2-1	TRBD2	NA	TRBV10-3	TGTGCCATCAGCTTAAGGACTAGGGACAATGAGCAGTTCTTC	CAISLRTRDNEQFF
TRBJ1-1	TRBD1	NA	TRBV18	TGTGCCAGCTCCCCAAGACAGGGTGGTTCGACTGAAGCTTTCTTT	CASSPRQGGSTEAFF
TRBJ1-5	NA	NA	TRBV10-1	TGCGCCAGCAGTGAGGGGGCTAGCAATCAGCCCCAGCATTTT	CASSEGASNQPQHF
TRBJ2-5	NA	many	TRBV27	TGTGCCAGCAGTTTTGGGGGTCAGGGGTCCCAGTACTTC	CASSFGGQGSQYF
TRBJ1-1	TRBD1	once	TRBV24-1	TGTGCCACCAGGACACATGACAGGGGGCGATTGTTTACTGAAGCTTTCTTT	CATRTHDRGRLFTEAFF
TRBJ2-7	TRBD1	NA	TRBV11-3	TGTGCCAGCAGCTTAGATCACGGACAGGGCTACGAGCAGTACTTC	CASSLDHGQGYEQYF
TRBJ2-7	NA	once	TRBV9	TGTGCCAGCAGCTGGCGGGACAGCTCCTACGAGCAGTACTTC	CASSWRDSSYEQYF
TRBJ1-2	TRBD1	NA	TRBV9	TGTGCCAGCAGCGTGGGACAGCAGATTAACTATGGCTACACCTTC	CASSVGQQINYGYTF
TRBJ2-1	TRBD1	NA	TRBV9	TGTGCCAGCAGCTCCCGGGACAGGGGGCGCGATGAGCAGTTCTTC	CASSSRDRGRDEQFF
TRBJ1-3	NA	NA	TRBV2	TGTGCCAGCAAGGGGGAGGGGCACACCATATATTTT	CASKGEGHTIYF
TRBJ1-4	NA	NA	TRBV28	TGTGCCAGCAGTCCCGGGTCAGCAACTAATGAAAAACTGTTTTTT	CASSPGSATNEKLFF
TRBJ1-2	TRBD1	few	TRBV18	TGTGCCAGCTCACTCGGACAGGGGGTAGAGTATGGCTACACCTTC	CASSLGQGVEYGYTF
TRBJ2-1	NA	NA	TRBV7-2	TGTGCCAGCAGCTTAGGCCCTGGCCTAGCCGGATATGAGCAGTTCTTC	CASSLGPGLAGYEQFF
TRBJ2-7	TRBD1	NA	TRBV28	TGTGCCAGCAGCCCCCCGACAGGGCAATTTTCCGAGCAGTACTTC	CASSPPTGQFSEQYF
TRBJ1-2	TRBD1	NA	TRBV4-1	TGCGCCAGCAGCCAAGCATCAGGGGGCGCGGTAGGCTACACCTTC	CASSQASGGAVGYTF
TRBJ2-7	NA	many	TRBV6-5	TGTGCCAGCACCAGAGGGAACTCTCGCTCCTACGAGCAGTACTTC	CASTRGNSRSYEQYF
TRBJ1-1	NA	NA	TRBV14	TGTGCCAGCAGCCGATTCGGGGGCACTGAAGCTTTCTTT	CASSRFGGTEAFF
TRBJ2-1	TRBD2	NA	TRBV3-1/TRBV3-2	TGTGCCAGCAGCCTAGCGGGGCACTACAATGAGCAGTTCTTC	CASSLAGHYNEQFF
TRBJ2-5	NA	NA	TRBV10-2	TGCGCCAGTACGCCGGGACTAGGGGGCGCAGAGACCCAGTACTTC	CASTPGLGGAETQYF
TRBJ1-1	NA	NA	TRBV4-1	TGCGCCAGCAGCCAAGTTCCAGGGTTTGCAGCTTTCTTT	CASSQVPGFAAFF
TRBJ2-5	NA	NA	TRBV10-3	TGTGCCACTCGGTTTGAGGTACAAGAGACCCAGTACTTC	CATRFEVQETQYF
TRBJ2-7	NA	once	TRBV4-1	TGCGCCAGCAGCCAAGATTTTGCAGGGGTGTACGAGCAGTACTTC	CASSQDFAGVYEQYF
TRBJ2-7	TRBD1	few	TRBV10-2	TGCGCCAGCACAGAAGGGACAGGGGTCCACGAGCAGTACTTC	CASTEGTGVHEQYF
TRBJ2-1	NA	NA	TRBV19	TGTGCCAGTAGAGGCTCCTGGGCCAACAATGAGCAGTTCTTC	CASRGSWANNEQFF
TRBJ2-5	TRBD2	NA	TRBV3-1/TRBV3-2	TGTGCCAGCAGCCAAGTCCCCACGGCGGGGGGCCAAGAGACCCAGTACTTC	CASSQVPTAGGQETQYF
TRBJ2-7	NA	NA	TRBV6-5	TGTGCCAGCGGGACTTTCTACGAGCAGTACTTC	CASGTFYEQYF
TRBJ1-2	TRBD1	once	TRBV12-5	TGTGCTAGTGGTTTCTTGACAGGGGATTATGGCTACACCTTC	CASGFLTGDYGYTF
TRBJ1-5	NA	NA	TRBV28	TGTGCCAGCAGTTCCCCCCGGGAGGGGAGCAATCAGCCCCAGCATTTT	CASSSPREGSNQPQHF
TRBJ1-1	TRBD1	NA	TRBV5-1	TGCGCCAGCAGCTTGGTTGAGGGGGCGCGTCGAAACACTGAAGCTTTCTTT	CASSLVEGARRNTEAFF
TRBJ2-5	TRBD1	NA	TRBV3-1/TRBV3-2	TGTGCCAGCAGCCAAGCCGGGACAGGTTTTGAGACCCAGTACTTC	CASSQAGTGFETQYF
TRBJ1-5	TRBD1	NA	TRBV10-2	TGCGCCAGCCGGACAGGGGCTAGCAATCAGCCCCAGCATTTT	CASRTGASNQPQHF
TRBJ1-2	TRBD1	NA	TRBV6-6	TGTGCCAGCAGCGAGACAGGGCCCGGCTACACCTTC	CASSETGPGYTF
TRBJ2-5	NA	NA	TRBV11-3	TGTGCCAGCAGCTTAGGGGGGGAGAAGACCCAGTACTTC	CASSLGGEKTQYF
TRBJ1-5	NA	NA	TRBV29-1	TGCAGCGTTCGGGAAGGGCTCAATCAGCCCCAGCATTTT	CSVREGLNQPQHF
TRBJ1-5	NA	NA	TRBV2	TGTGCCAGCAGTGTGGACAGAAGTAGCAATCAGCCCCAGCATTTT	CASSVDRSSNQPQHF